This TCR beta chain was identified during a study of shared clonotypes between healthy human individuals. General study results and limits: Donor scarcity curtailed the genetic and exposure-history diversity represented herein.

Original processing methods: Owing to the provision of junction-only sequences devoid of quality scores by immunoSEQ, filtering differed. TCRdb's copy holds only in-frame clones and misses some; the assay was immunoSEQ multiplex PCR. V and J calls and clone size are given by that table; D and trimming were obtained from the DNA. The repertoire holds about 1.1 million clones, with around 78% as singletons. About this clone itself: The antigen is not known.

The clonotype was recovered from a man aged 18 to 30 in good health. Some clones in this sample may be carry-over from other donors' samples. Sequences were obtained from memory CD4+ T cells from PBMCs. As to subset: CD45RA-negative fraction.

The CDR3 loop is CASRAPGGTNTEAFF. CDR3 sequence (DNA): TGTGCCAGCAGGGCCCCGGGGGGAACCAACACTGAAGCTTTCTTT. The chain combines TRBV28 with TRBJ1-1; D is perhaps TRBD1 (5 bases). Trimming removed 6 bases from V and 2 bases from J, with 16 bases in between. The germline V gene has CDR1 MDHEN and CDR2 SYDVKM. CDR3 length: 15 residues.